The clone carrying this T cell receptor beta chain has more than one count but fewer than ten. What it binds is unknown. This entry belongs to a study of T cell repertoires in cytomegalovirus infection. Study in general: CMV infection plus the matching HLA type was flagged by public TCR beta signatures. Study-level findings and limits: HLA-C-restricted CMV clonotypes gave the most frequent clonotype in two of eight donors. CMV carriers having the relevant HLA were flagged by cumulative public TCR beta family frequency.

TCRdb called the reads again in MiXCR, with one record for every CDR3 protein. This sample yields nearly 550,000 distinct CDR3 sequences, of which approximately 15% are seen a single time; 20% to 30% belongs to the top ten. Germline CDR1 reads MNHNY; CDR2 reads SVGAGI (reference sequence). V lost 6 bases and J lost 0, with 9 bases in between. The CDR3 runs to 13 residues. Sequenced input: CD8+ T cells from PBMCs. The sequence was obtained from a human donor in good health (CMV status not recorded). Some clones in this sample may be carry-over from other donors' samples. The V call is TRBV6-6, the J call TRBJ2-7; D gene uncertain. The CDR3 DNA reads as TGTGCCAGCAGGGGCGGTGTCTCCTACGAGCAGTACTTC. Translated: CASRGGVSYEQYF.